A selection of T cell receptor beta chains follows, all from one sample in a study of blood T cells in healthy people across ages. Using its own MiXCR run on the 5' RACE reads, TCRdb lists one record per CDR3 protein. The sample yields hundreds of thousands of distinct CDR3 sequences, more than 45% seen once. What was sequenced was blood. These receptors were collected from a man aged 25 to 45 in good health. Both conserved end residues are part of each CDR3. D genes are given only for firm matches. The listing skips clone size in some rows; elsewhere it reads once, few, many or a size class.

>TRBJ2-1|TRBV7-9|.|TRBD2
CASSSSGSPLVDEQFF
TGTGCCAGCAGCTCTAGCGGGAGCCCCCTGGTAGATGAGCAGTTCTTC
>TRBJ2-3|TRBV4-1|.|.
CASSQLALSTDTQYF
TGCGCCAGCAGCCAACTAGCTCTGAGCACAGATACGCAGTATTTT
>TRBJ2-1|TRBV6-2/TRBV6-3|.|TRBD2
CASSSGGAYNEQFF
TGTGCCAGCAGCTCGGGGGGGGCCTACAATGAGCAGTTCTTC
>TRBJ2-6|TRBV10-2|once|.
CASARGAGANVLTF
TGCGCCAGCGCACGTGGGGCCGGGGCCAACGTCCTGACTTTC
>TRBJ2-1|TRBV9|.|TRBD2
CASSGVGLNEQFF
TGTGCCAGCAGCGGAGTGGGACTAAATGAGCAGTTCTTC
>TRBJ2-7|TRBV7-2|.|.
CASSFATTSYEQYF
TGTGCCAGCAGCTTCGCAACGACCTCCTACGAGCAGTACTTC
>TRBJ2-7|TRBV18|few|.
CASSPQQREQYF
TGTGCCAGCTCACCACAACAGCGCGAGCAGTACTTC
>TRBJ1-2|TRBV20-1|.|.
CSARDLGAGYTF
TGCAGTGCTAGAGATCTTGGGGCCGGCTACACCTTC
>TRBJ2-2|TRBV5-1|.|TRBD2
CASSPSPSGTGELFF
TGCGCCAGCAGCCCCTCACCTAGCGGCACCGGGGAGCTGTTTTTT
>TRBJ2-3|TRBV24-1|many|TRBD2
CATSHTTSGRADTQYF
TGTGCCACCTCACATACTACTAGCGGGAGGGCAGATACGCAGTATTTT
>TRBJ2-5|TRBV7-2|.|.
CASSLSWDRETQYF
TGTGCCAGCAGCCTAAGTTGGGATAGGGAGACCCAGTACTTC
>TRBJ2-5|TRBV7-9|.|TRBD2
CASSLGLALKTQYF
TGTGCCAGCAGCTTAGGACTAGCGTTAAAGACCCAGTACTTC
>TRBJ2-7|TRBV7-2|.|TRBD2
CASSPLGGRGEQYF
TGTGCCAGCAGCCCCTTGGGCGGGAGAGGCGAGCAGTACTTC
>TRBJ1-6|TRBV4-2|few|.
CASYASQAGGNSPLHF
TGTGCCAGCTACGCCTCCCAGGCCGGTGGTAATTCACCCCTCCACTTT
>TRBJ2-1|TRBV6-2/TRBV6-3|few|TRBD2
CASSRGAAYNEQFF
TGTGCCAGCTCGCGGGGGGCCGCCTACAATGAGCAGTTCTTC
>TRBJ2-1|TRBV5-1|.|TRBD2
CASSLRQAGVRYGEQFF
TGCGCCAGCAGCTTGCGTCAAGCGGGGGTACGTTACGGTGAGCAGTTCTTC
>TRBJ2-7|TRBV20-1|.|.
CGAPVEQGSYEQYF
TGCGGTGCCCCGGTGGAACAGGGCTCCTACGAGCAGTACTTC
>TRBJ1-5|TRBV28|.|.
CASSAPTARPQHF
TGTGCCAGCAGTGCCCCGACAGCTCGACCCCAGCATTTT
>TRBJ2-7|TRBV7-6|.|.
CASSQIGSSYEQYF
TGTGCCAGCAGCCAGATAGGGAGCTCCTACGAGCAGTACTTC
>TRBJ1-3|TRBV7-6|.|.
CASSLVTGGSSGNTIYF
TGTGCCAGCAGCTTAGTTACTGGGGGTTCGTCCGGAAACACCATATATTTT
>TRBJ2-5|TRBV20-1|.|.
CSASASLGGTQYF
TGCAGTGCTAGTGCCAGTTTGGGGGGGACCCAGTACTTC
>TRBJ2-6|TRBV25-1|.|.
CASSGGSSGANVLTF
TGTGCCAGCAGTGGAGGAAGCTCTGGGGCCAACGTCCTGACTTTC
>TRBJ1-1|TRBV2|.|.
CASSEMNTEAFF
TGTGCCAGCAGTGAGATGAACACTGAAGCTTTCTTT
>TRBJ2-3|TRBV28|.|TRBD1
CASRPQGLLTDTQYF
TGTGCCAGCAGGCCACAGGGGTTGCTCACAGATACGCAGTATTTT
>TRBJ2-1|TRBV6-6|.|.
CASSYRTGGGNEQFF
TGTGCCAGCAGTTACAGGACAGGCGGGGGGAATGAGCAGTTCTTC
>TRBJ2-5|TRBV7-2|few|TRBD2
CASSLGGGDQETQYF
TGTGCCAGCAGCTTAGGCGGGGGGGATCAAGAGACCCAGTACTTC
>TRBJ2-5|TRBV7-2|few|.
CASSLDSARETQYF
TGTGCCAGCAGCTTAGATTCGGCCAGGGAGACCCAGTACTTC
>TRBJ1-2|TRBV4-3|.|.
CASSQAAALANYGYTF
TGCGCCAGCAGCCAAGCTGCAGCCCTAGCTAACTATGGCTACACCTTC
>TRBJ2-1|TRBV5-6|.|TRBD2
CASSLREGRNEQFF
TGTGCCAGCAGCTTGCGGGAGGGCCGGAACGAGCAGTTCTTC
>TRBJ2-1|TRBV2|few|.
CASSGQAEQFF
TGTGCCAGCAGTGGACAGGCTGAGCAGTTCTTC
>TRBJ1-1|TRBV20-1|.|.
CSASGRGITEAFF
TGCAGTGCTAGTGGGAGGGGGATTACTGAAGCTTTCTTT
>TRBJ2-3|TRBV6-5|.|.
CASSYSTGGLSADTQYF
TGTGCCAGCAGTTACTCGACGGGTGGGTTGAGCGCAGATACGCAGTATTTT
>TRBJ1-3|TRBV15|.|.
CATSSKGFGNTIYF
TGTGCCACCAGCAGTAAGGGATTTGGAAACACCATATATTTT
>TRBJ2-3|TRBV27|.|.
CASSANTDTQYF
TGTGCCAGCAGTGCCAACACAGATACGCAGTATTTT
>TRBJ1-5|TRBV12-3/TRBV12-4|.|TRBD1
CASNDRDSQPQHF
TGTGCCAGCAACGACAGGGATAGTCAGCCCCAGCATTTT
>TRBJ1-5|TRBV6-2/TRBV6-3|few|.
CASSYSPNQPQHF
TGTGCCAGCAGTTACTCGCCTAATCAGCCCCAGCATTTT
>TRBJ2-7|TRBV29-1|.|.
CSVEERKSCEQYF
TGCAGCGTGGAAGAGCGGAAGTCTTGCGAGCAGTACTTC
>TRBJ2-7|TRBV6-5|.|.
CASSYGGAHEQYF
TGTGCCAGCAGTTACGGGGGGGCCCACGAGCAGTACTTC
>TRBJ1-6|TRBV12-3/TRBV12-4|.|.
CASTYTNRRDYNSPLHF
TGTGCCAGCACCTATACAAACCGACGGGACTATAATTCACCCCTCCACTTT
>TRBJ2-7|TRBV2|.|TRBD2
CASDISSGSYEQYF
TGTGCCAGCGACATATCTAGCGGGAGCTACGAGCAGTACTTC
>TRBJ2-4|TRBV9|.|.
CVSSGVAKNIQYF
TGTGTCAGCAGTGGGGTAGCCAAAAACATTCAGTACTTC
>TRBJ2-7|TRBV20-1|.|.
CSARVGLVGTYEQYF
TGCAGTGCTAGAGTGGGTCTCGTGGGAACCTACGAGCAGTACTTC
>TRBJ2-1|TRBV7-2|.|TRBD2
CASSFDGGEGRNEQFF
TGTGCCAGCAGCTTCGACGGAGGGGAGGGCCGAAATGAGCAGTTCTTC
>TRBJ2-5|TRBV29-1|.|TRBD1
CSVEDLSTRTGGNEQNF
TGCAGCGTTGAAGATCTTTCGACCAGGACAGGGGGAAACGAGCAGAACTTC
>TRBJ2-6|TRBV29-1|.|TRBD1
CSVGQGPGANVLTF
TGCAGCGTGGGACAGGGCCCTGGGGCCAACGTCCTGACTTTC
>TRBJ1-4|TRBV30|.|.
CAWSGQPDEKLFF
TGTGCCTGGAGTGGACAGCCAGATGAAAAACTGTTTTTT
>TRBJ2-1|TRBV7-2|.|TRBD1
CASSSWGTATYNEQFF
TGTGCCAGCAGCTCCTGGGGGACAGCCACCTACAATGAGCAGTTCTTC
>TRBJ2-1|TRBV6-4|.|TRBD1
CASSEGQGPYNEQFF
TGTGCCAGCAGTGAAGGACAGGGCCCCTACAATGAGCAGTTCTTC
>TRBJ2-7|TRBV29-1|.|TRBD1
CSVLGTGRSYEQYF
TGCAGCGTCTTGGGGACAGGGAGGAGCTACGAGCAGTACTTC
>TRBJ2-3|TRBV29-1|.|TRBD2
CSVDGLSGIPPDTQYF
TGCAGCGTGGACGGGCTTAGCGGGATACCCCCAGATACGCAGTATTTT
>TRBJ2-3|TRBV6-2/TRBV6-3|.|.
CASRTEGDTQYF
TGTGCCAGCAGAACCGAGGGAGATACGCAGTATTTT
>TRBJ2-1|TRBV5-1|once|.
CASSLVPGVGDSEQFF
TGCGCCAGCAGCTTGGTGCCCGGGGTAGGGGATAGTGAGCAGTTCTTC
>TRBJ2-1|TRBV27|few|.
CASSLSVGIYNEQFF
TGTGCCAGCAGTTTGTCAGTCGGGATATACAATGAGCAGTTCTTC
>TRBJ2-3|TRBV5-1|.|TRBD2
CASSLRREGRDRAQYF
TGCGCCAGCAGCTTGCGGCGGGAGGGCCGAGATCGAGCGCAGTATTTT
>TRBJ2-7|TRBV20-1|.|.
CSAIAGRPTIDEQYF
TGCAGTGCCATAGCCGGACGCCCTACCATTGACGAGCAGTACTTC
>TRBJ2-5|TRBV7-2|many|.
CASSLDSLSGTQYF
TGTGCCAGCAGCTTAGATTCGCTCTCGGGGACCCAGTACTTC
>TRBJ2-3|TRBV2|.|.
CASSEANGVWASTDTQYF
TGTGCCAGCAGTGAAGCGAATGGGGTTTGGGCTAGCACAGATACGCAGTATTTT
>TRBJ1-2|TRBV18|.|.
CASSPSTLQGYGYTF
TGTGCCAGCTCACCTTCCACGTTGCAAGGGTATGGCTACACCTTC
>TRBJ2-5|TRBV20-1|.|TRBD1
CSARLTGDQETQYF
TGCAGTGCTAGACTAACAGGGGACCAAGAGACCCAGTACTTC
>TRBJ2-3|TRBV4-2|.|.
CASSQDLGSDTQYF
TGTGCCAGCAGCCAAGATCTTGGTTCAGATACGCAGTATTTT